Following are 17 T cell receptor beta chains from one sample sequenced in a study of molecular identifiers for immune sequencing clone quantification. Each CDR3 protein gets one entry after TCRdb re-called the PCR reads with MiXCR. The repertoire holds fewer than 30,000 distinct CDR3 sequences, with roughly 15% as singletons. Sequencing was carried out using naive CD8+ T cells from blood, with Jurkat cell RNA spiked in. Subset specified: FACS-sorted CD8+CD4-CCR7+CD45RA+ naive T cells. The receptors shown here come from a human donor in good health. Some libraries in this study had Jurkat cell RNA spiked in.

This clonotype was picked up many times. J is TRBJ2-2 and V is TRBV12-3 or TRBV12-4; perhaps TRBD2 as D (6 bases). The CDR3 loop spans 15 amino acids. V shed 3 bases and J shed 1 base, with 9 bases lying between them. The CDR3 sequence: CASSLDYQNTGELFF. Here the CDR3 DNA reads TGTGCCAGCAGTTTGGACTACCAGAACACCGGGGAGCTGTTTTTT.

This clonotype was picked up many times. The chain couples TRBV24-1 to TRBJ2-5, with TRBD2 matching over 7 bases. V trimming: 5 bases; J trimming: 6 bases; junction bases outside the gene matches: 11. Germline V CDR1 and CDR2: KGHDR, SFDVKD. The CDR3 contains 15 residues. The CDR3 DNA sequence: TGTGCCACCAGTGGTCGCGGACTAGTTGATAAGACCCAGTACTTC. Amino acids: CATSGRGLVDKTQYF.

This clonotype was detected only a few times. Possible read error: a much larger clone is one base away. The CDR3: CASGYPGAGPGELFF. As DNA, the CDR3 is TGTGCCAGCGGTTATCCGGGAGCGGGACCCGGGGAGCTGTTTTTT. The J gene is TRBJ2-2, the V gene TRBV6-2 or TRBV6-3; 7 bases map to TRBD2. Germline V gives CDR1 MNHEY, CDR2 SVGEGT. This CDR3 region has 15 residues.

This clonotype was recorded many times. The chain is built from TRBV5-1 and TRBJ1-1; 9 bases map to TRBD1. This CDR3 has 15 residues. Trimming removed 4 bases from V and 0 bases from J; junction bases left unmatched: 4. CDR1 and CDR2 from the germline V gene are SGHRS and YFSETQ. As DNA, the CDR3 is TGCGCCAGCAGCGGAACAGGGGGCTTGAACACTGAAGCTTTCTTT. As protein: CASSGTGGLNTEAFF.

This clonotype was picked up many times. V gene TRBV18 combines with J gene TRBJ1-2; D remains unclear. Trimming removed 2 bases at V and 5 bases at J, with 15 bases between. This CDR3 has 15 residues. Germline-derived CDR1 and CDR2 are KGHSH and LQKENI. The CDR3 loop reads CASSPATALRYGYTF. DNA of the CDR3: TGTGCCAGCTCACCAGCCACAGCCCTACGATATGGCTACACCTTC.

Many counts were recorded for this clonotype. This chain connects TRBV20-1 to TRBJ2-7, with D unclear. V lost 3 bases, J lost 4 bases, and 10 bases lay in between. Germline-derived CDR1 and CDR2 are DFQATT and SNEGSKA (reference sequence). This CDR3 region has 12 residues. CDR3 region: CSARQTEYEQYF. CDR3 bases: TGCAGTGCTAGGCAAACAGAATACGAGCAGTACTTC.

This clonotype is categorized as medium-sized. The rearrangement links TRBV20-1 to TRBJ2-3; no firm D call. Germline lookup yields CDR1 DFQATT and CDR2 SNEGSKA (reference sequence). Trimming took off 4 bases at V and 2 bases at J, with 10 bases between the two ends. The CDR3 has 13 residues. CDR3 region: CSATVQNTDTQYF. In DNA form, the CDR3 reads TGCAGTGCTACCGTCCAAAACACAGATACGCAGTATTTT.

Ten or more counts support this clonotype. The rearrangement joins TRBV28 to TRBJ2-6; 8 nucleotides line up with TRBD1. CDR1 is MDHEN and CDR2 is SYDVKM in the germline V gene. CDR3 length equals 18 residues. The V segment lost 6 bases and the J segment 0 bases; nucleotides outside the gene matches: 10. For the CDR3, the DNA is TGTGCCAGCAGAAGGACAGGGACCGGGTACTCTGGGGCCAACGTCCTGACTTTC. Encoded protein: CASRRTGTGYSGANVLTF.

The chain employs TRBV27 and TRBJ2-7, with D possibly being TRBD2 (6 bases). The V end lost 4 bases, the J end lost 2 bases, and 15 bases lay between the germline ends. Germline V CDR1 and CDR2: MNHEY, SMNVEV (reference sequence). This CDR3 is built from 15 residues. Written as DNA, the CDR3 is TGTGCCAGCAGTTACCTTCGGGACTCCCCCTACGAGCAGTACTTC. Protein sequence: CASSYLRDSPYEQYF.

Many counts were recorded for this clonotype. The chain carries TRBV27 and TRBJ2-7, with D maybe TRBD2 (5 bases). The CDR3 length is 14 residues. V was shortened by 3 bases and J by 2 bases, with 11 bases between the two germline ends. Germline V lookup: CDR1 MNHEY, CDR2 SMNVEV (reference sequence). CDR3 bases: TGTGCCAGCAGTTTTGCGGGTGGGGCCTACGAGCAGTACTTC. It yields the protein CASSFAGGAYEQYF.

This clonotype was observed once. Being one base from a much bigger clone, this may be a read error. The chain combines TRBV2 with TRBJ2-1, with 7 bases matching TRBD2. Germline values: CDR1 SNHLY, CDR2 FYNNEI. The CDR3 runs 13 residues. CDR3 coding DNA: TGTGCCAGCACCTTGTCCCTAGCGGCTGAGCAGCTCTTC. Translating gives CASTLSLAAEQLF.

This clonotype has a count of ten or more. This chain connects TRBV29-1 to TRBJ2-3; D not certain. CDR3 length: 14 amino acids. The germline CDR1 and CDR2 sequences are SQVTM and ANQGSEA. V was shortened by 4 bases and J by 0 bases, with 11 bases between the two germline ends. In nucleotides, the CDR3 is TGCAGCGTTGTTGGTTGGCGGAGCACAGATACGCAGTATTTT. This encodes CSVVGWRSTDTQYF.

This clonotype was recorded at least ten times. J is TRBJ1-3 and V is TRBV19; D call uncertain. Trimming stripped 3 bases from V and 0 bases from J, with 6 bases between. The length of the CDR3 is 14 residues. Germline values: CDR1 LNHDA, CDR2 SQIVND (reference sequence). The CDR3 DNA is TGTGCCAGTAGTATCGCCAGCTCTGGAAACACCATATATTTT. This gives the protein CASSIASSGNTIYF.

This clonotype was picked up many times. The V and J genes are TRBV27 and TRBJ1-5; D call uncertain. Trimming cost V 6 bases and J 6 bases, with 12 bases left between them. This CDR3 comprises 13 residues. The germline V gene encodes CDR1 MNHEY and CDR2 SMNVEV (reference sequence). The CDR3 DNA follows: TGTGCCAGCAGCCTACGATTTGGTCAGCCCCAGCATTTT. As protein: CASSLRFGQPQHF.

The chain uses TRBV7-6 and TRBJ2-5, with D possibly matching TRBD2 (5 bases). Trimming stripped 3 bases from V and 4 bases from J, with 6 bases between. There are 12 residues in the CDR3. CDR1 SGHVS and CDR2 FNYEAQ come from the germline V gene. This CDR3 reads CASSFEGETQYF. DNA for the CDR3: TGTGCCAGCAGCTTTGAGGGAGAGACCCAGTACTTC.

This clonotype was found many times. The CDR3 protein is CASSHPRGGYTF. The CDR3 DNA is TGCGCCAGCAGCCACCCGAGGGGGGGCTACACCTTC. This chain uses TRBV4-1 with TRBJ1-2; maybe TRBD1 (6 bases). The V gene lost 3 bases and the J gene lost 8 bases, with 10 bases spanning the gap. This CDR3 is built from 12 residues. In germline, CDR1 is MGHRA, CDR2 YSYEKL.

This clonotype was seen at least ten times. The chain uses TRBV19 and TRBJ2-7, with a weak D call TRBD2 (7 bases). Germline V gene data show CDR1 as LNHDA and CDR2 as SQIVND (reference sequence). Trimming removed 5 bases from V and 2 bases from J, with 10 bases in between. The CDR3 covers 13 residues. In nucleotides, the CDR3 is TGTGCCAGTAGTGCGGGGGCACCCTACGAGCAGTACTTC. It specifies CASSAGAPYEQYF.